Below, one TCR beta chain is given with its context. Data came from immunoSEQ multiplex PCR; TCRdb stores just in-frame clones and leaves some out. The sample holds approximately 250,000 clones; approximately 89% are singletons and the top ten take 1% to 1.5%. The data are from a study of blood T cell repertoires in COVID-19. V dropped 0 bases and J dropped 1 base, with 13 bases sitting between them. The CDR3 covers 16 residues. Germline CDR1 and CDR2: SGDLS and YYNGEE. The TCR was taken from a woman in her 40s with acute COVID-19. Sequenced input: PBMCs or T cells enriched from blood (not recorded which). The chain couples TRBV9 to TRBJ2-5; TRBD1 might be the D (5 bases). CDR3 nucleotides: TGTGCCAGCAGCGTAGTAGATGGGGCCCCCCAAGAGACCCAGTACTTC. It translates to CASSVVDGAPQETQYF. Filled out from reference TRBV9 and TRBJ2-5, the complete variable domain reads DSGVTQTPKHLITATGQRVTLRCSPRSGDLSVYWYQQSLDQGLQFLIQYYNGEERAKGNILERFSAQQFPDLHSELNLSSLELGDSALYFCASSVVDGAPQETQYFGPGTRLLVL.